Each of the 4 T cell receptor beta chains below was sequenced from the same sample in a study of T cell changes during pregnancy in multiple sclerosis. Data came from immunoSEQ multiplex PCR; TCRdb stores just in-frame clones and leaves some out. The repertoire includes fewer than 65,000 clones, 75% to 95% of them detected once, and around 0.81% sits in the top ten. This sample comprised peripheral blood, obtained before pregnancy. Source of these receptors: a female donor with multiple sclerosis, enrolled in a pregnancy study.

The chain links TRBV18 to TRBJ1-4, with 7 bases fitting TRBD1. Germline CDR1 is KGHSH and CDR2 is LQKENI. The CDR3 is 15 amino acids. V lost 5 bases, J lost 0 bases, and 3 bases stayed unmatched. CDR3 protein: CASSFTGATNEKLFF. The CDR3 nucleotides are TGTGCCAGCTCATTCACAGGGGCAACTAATGAAAAACTGTTTTTT.

The V and J genes are TRBV7-2 and TRBJ2-6; D gene ambiguous. V was trimmed by 3 bases and J by 0 bases, leaving 6 bases between them. Germline V lookup: CDR1 SGHTA, CDR2 FQGNSA. The CDR3 contains 15 residues. CDR3 bases: TGTGCCAGCAGCTTTCAGATCTCTGGGGCCAACGTCCTGACTTTC. Amino acids: CASSFQISGANVLTF.

V and J are TRBV7-9 and TRBJ1-4, with TRBD1 as a possible D gene (6 bases). Looked up from germline, CDR1 is SEHNR and CDR2 is FQNEAQ (reference sequence). Trimming shortened V by 1 base and J by 8 bases, and 14 bases separated the two germline ends. The CDR3 contains 15 residues. DNA for the CDR3: TGTGCCAGCAGCTTAGGATTACAGGGTGACGAAAAACTGTTTTTT. It encodes CASSLGLQGDEKLFF. Full variable domain (rest looked up from reference TRBV7-9 and TRBJ1-4): DTGVSQNPRHKITKRGQNVTFRCDPISEHNRLYWYRQTLGQGPEFLTYFQNEAQLEKSRLLSDRFSAERPKGSFSTLEIQRTEQGDSAMYLCASSLGLQGDEKLFFGSGTQLSVL.

The chain couples TRBV6-6 to TRBJ1-2, with a tentative D call TRBD1 (5 bases). Germline values: CDR1 MNHNY, CDR2 SVGAGI (reference sequence). CDR3 length equals 12 residues. V was pared by 6 bases and J by 2 bases, with 7 bases between. The CDR3 protein is CASRDMNYGYTF. CDR3 nucleotide sequence: TGTGCCAGCAGGGACATGAACTATGGCTACACCTTC.